These 8 T cell receptor beta chains came from one sample sequenced in a study of response to subunit inactivated influenza vaccine. MiXCR, run by TCRdb on the RT-PCR reads, gives a single entry per CDR3 protein. The sample contains 200,000 to 250,000 distinct CDR3 sequences, 12% of which appear only once. Sequenced here: non-naive T cells sorted from PBMCs, sampled 14 days before vaccination. These receptors were obtained from a man aged 50-59 years who received an inactivated influenza vaccine.

In this sample, this clonotype turned up many times. The chain's CDR3 is CASSFGLAGGDTQYF. CDR3 DNA: TGTGCCAGCAGCTTTGGCCTAGCGGGCGGAGATACGCAGTATTTT. This rearrangement joins TRBV7-2 to TRBJ2-3; 8 positions match TRBD2. The CDR3 is 15 amino acids. V was clipped by 3 bases and J by 5 bases; unmatched bases: 7. Germline values: CDR1 SGHTA, CDR2 FQGNSA.

This clonotype was found many times. The rearrangement joins TRBV10-2 to TRBJ2-1; 7 bases line up with TRBD1. Trimming took 6 bases from V and 5 from J; bases not matched to a gene: 10. Germline V lookup: CDR1 WSHSY, CDR2 SAAADI. CDR3 length: 15 amino acids. CDR3 in amino acids: CASRRRGLAHNEQFF. The CDR3 DNA sequence: TGCGCCAGCAGAAGAAGGGGGCTAGCCCACAATGAGCAGTTCTTC.

This clonotype was detected a few times. The chain recombines TRBV6-1 with TRBJ1-2, with D tentatively TRBD1 (6 bases). Germline values: CDR1 MNHNS, CDR2 SASEGT. V was shortened by 7 bases and J by 8 bases, with 14 bases between the two germline ends. The CDR3 loop spans 12 amino acids. The CDR3 here is CASTEGGGGYTF. Written as DNA, the CDR3 is TGTGCCAGCACCGAGGGGGGAGGCGGCTACACCTTC.

This clonotype was counted ten times or more. The chain joins TRBV20-1 to TRBJ1-2; maybe TRBD1 (5 bases). Trimming took 3 bases from V and 8 from J, leaving 16 bases between them. CDR1 is DFQATT, CDR2 SNEGSKA, per germline (reference sequence). The CDR3 consists of 13 residues. CDR3 protein: CSASPRGNEGYTF. The CDR3 bases are TGCAGTGCTAGTCCGAGGGGAAATGAGGGCTACACCTTC.

This clonotype was observed at least ten times. This sequence joins TRBV29-1 and TRBJ1-1, with D unclear. Germline-derived CDR1 and CDR2 are SQVTM and ANQGSEA. Deletions cut 6 bases from V and 0 bases from J, with 11 bases between. The CDR3 is 13 amino acids. CDR3 protein: CSVRIDMNTEAFF. DNA for the CDR3: TGCAGCGTGAGAATAGATATGAACACTGAAGCTTTCTTT.

The rearrangement uses TRBV5-1 and TRBJ2-3; weak D call: TRBD1 (5 bases). Trimming shortened V by 4 bases and J by 7 bases, and 16 bases separated the two germline ends. The CDR3 length is 14 residues. Germline CDR1 is SGHRS and CDR2 is YFSETQ. The CDR3 nucleotides read TGCGCCAGCAGCACCCAGGACAACCTTAATACGCAGTATTTT. Protein: CASSTQDNLNTQYF.

The V and J genes are TRBV15 and TRBJ2-6; no reliable D call. Germline assignment: CDR1 LNHNV and CDR2 YYDKDF (reference sequence). The germline V and J ends were trimmed by 0 bases and 1 base, with 4 bases remaining between them. This CDR3 has 15 amino acids. CDR3 in DNA: TGTGCCACCAGCAGAGATCTTTCTGGGGCCAACGTCCTGACTTTC. Translation gives CATSRDLSGANVLTF.

This clonotype was recorded a few times. The chain carries TRBV7-2 and TRBJ2-1; 9 bases agree with TRBD2. Germline V lookup: CDR1 SGHTA, CDR2 FQGNSA. Trimming removed 0 bases from V and 6 bases from J; junction bases left unmatched: 3. The CDR3 is 15 amino acids. The CDR3 DNA follows: TGTGCCAGCAGCTTAGCGGCTAGCGGGACCAATGAGCAGTTCTTC. It codes for CASSLAASGTNEQFF.